Here is one T cell receptor beta chain with its context. Its binding antigen is unknown. No quality values exist for individual bases; no much larger clone is one base distant. The library was produced with the immunoSEQ multiplex PCR assay. Per the original workflow: A statistical classification framework was built for diagnosing cytomegalovirus status from the catalog of TCR beta chain sequences. TCRdb carries this immuneACCESS record with in-frame sequences only. Its versions omit some clonotypes, under half of them owing to an unresolved V gene in the studies checked, with the rest unexplained. Clonal size and the V and J genes are those of that table, whereas D and trimming came from the DNA. Recorded for this sample are about 73,000 clones; approximately 96% of them occurred a single time. The top ten hold 3% to 3.5% of the sample. Separate from the approximately 730-subject first cohort, the validation cohort of more than 90 subjects was the group to which the donors belonged.

The data stem from a study of cytomegalovirus exposure and HLA in healthy donors (TCRdb year 2017). Regarding the complete study: A later analysis indicated that the 90 to 150 validation repertoires were generated on the platform also employed for the roughly 730 repertoires of the first cohort. The study combined high-throughput TCR immunosequencing, statistical association of individual TCRs with disease status, and machine learning to predict cytomegalovirus infection status. Along with the roughly 610-subject first cohort, a separate validation cohort of more than 90 different subjects was used. The study aimed to test whether cataloging public T cell receptors could reveal signatures of past pathogen exposure.

Broad study findings and their caveats: While some public TCRs were present in many individuals, most TCR sequences turned up only very rarely across donors. It was suggested by the authors that the approach could potentially be generalized to other disease states and immunological phenotypes. A later analysis lacked HLA typing for the validation cohort, so it scored co-occurrence in that cohort across all 110 or so repertoires. A few of the identified cytomegalovirus-associated TCR beta chains were confirmed in vitro to be specific for cytomegalovirus antigens. In the study, around 160 TCR beta chains were listed as associated with cytomegalovirus. The classifier was reported to diagnose cytomegalovirus status with high specificity and sensitivity in both the original and validation cohorts. Of the cluster scores, 90% to 95% were above 0 in a later analysis, which found that TCRs clustered in the first cohort also tended to co-occur in the 130 or so validation repertoires.

From cysteine to phenylalanine, the CDR3 is 15 amino acids long. Only the CDR3 part of the read is kept: 45 bases, read in frame from the first base. CDR1 and CDR2, looked up from the germline V gene, are SGHVS and FQNEAQ. The junction carries 11 bases between V and J, which are trimmed by 3 bases and 2 bases respectively. The chain couples TRBV7-8 to TRBJ2-1; a weak D assignment points to TRBD1 (6 bases agree). Input material: PBMCs. The receptor's source is a man in his late teens or twenties in good health and CMV-seronegative. The nucleotide sequence is TGTGCCAGCAGCTTCAGGACAGCCACCTACAATGAGCAGTTCTTC. Translated, this gives CASSFRTATYNEQFF.